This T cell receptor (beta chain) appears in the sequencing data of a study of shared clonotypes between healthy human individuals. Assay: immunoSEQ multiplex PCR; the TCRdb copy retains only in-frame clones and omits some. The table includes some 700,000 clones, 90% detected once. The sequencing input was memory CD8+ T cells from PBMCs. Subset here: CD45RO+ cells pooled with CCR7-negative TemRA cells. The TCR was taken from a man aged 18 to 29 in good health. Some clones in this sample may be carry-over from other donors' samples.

CDR3 in amino acids: CASSLEGNEQFF. CDR3 nucleotides: TGTGCCAGCAGCTTAGAGGGAAATGAGCAGTTCTTC. This rearrangement joins TRBV7-3 to TRBJ2-1; D perhaps matches TRBD2 (5 bases). Germline values: CDR1 SGHTA, CDR2 FQGTGA. CDR3 length: 12 residues. Trimming pared 2 bases from V and 7 bases from J, leaving 6 bases between.